The T cell receptor (beta chain) under discussion was sequenced for a study of cytomegalovirus exposure and HLA in healthy donors. The PCR was carried out with 60 Vbeta primers and 13 Jbeta primers. Sequenced by immunoSEQ multiplex PCR; TCRdb stores in-frame clones only, minus some. The table lists about 200,000 clones, about four fifths of them singletons. The V gene lost 4 bases and the J gene lost 0 bases, with 8 bases spanning the gap. Germline values: CDR1 SGHDT, CDR2 YYEEEE. This CDR3 is built from 15 residues. The J gene is TRBJ2-6, the V gene TRBV5-6; no definite D call. The clonotype was recovered from a woman aged 35 to 49 in good health and CMV-seronegative. The sequenced sample was PBMCs. CDR3 sequence reads: CASSPTFSGANVLTF. For the CDR3, the DNA is TGTGCCAGCAGCCCGACTTTCTCTGGGGCCAACGTCCTGACTTTC.